The T cell receptor beta chain described here comes from a study of patients and donors after allogeneic stem cell transplantation. TCRdb reprocessed the RT-PCR reads with MiXCR, giving one entry per CDR3 protein. The repertoire holds approximately 88,000 distinct CDR3 sequences, with less than 5% as singletons. Germline V gives CDR1 SGHNT, CDR2 YYREEE (reference sequence). CDR3 length equals 14 residues. The trim removed 5 bases at V and 7 bases at J, leaving 8 bases unmatched. This clonotype came up many times. The sequencing sample was made of blood, either unsorted or a sorted T cell fraction (not recorded which). This receptor was identified in a human donor who was either an allogeneic HSCT recipient or a stem cell or donor lymphocyte infusion donor (not recorded which). It is not recorded whose cells these are; they may come from a transplant donor. The rearrangement joins TRBV5-4 to TRBJ2-5; 10 bases are a match to TRBD2. CDR3 in DNA: TGTGCCAGCAGACACGCTAGCGGGAGAGGGACCCAGTACTTC. Its protein product is CASRHASGRGTQYF.